These T cell receptor beta chains were read from a single sample in a study of HIV-infected patients and healthy controls. Each CDR3 protein is one row after TCRdb ran MiXCR on the 5' RACE reads. The sample yields about 15,000 distinct CDR3 sequences, roughly an eighth seen once. The sequenced sample was blood, obtained during antiretroviral therapy. Source of these receptors: an adult with HIV infection. The donor label of this sample is uncertain. Both conserved end residues are part of each CDR3. Fields, in order: D gene, J gene, V gene, clone size, CDR3 protein, CDR3 DNA. D genes are given only for firm matches. Not all rows give a size; the values are once, few, many and, for expanded clones, a class.

>NA|TRBJ1-1|TRBV28|NA
CASSSQSHEGSMNTEAFF
TGTGCCAGCAGTTCACAAAGTCATGAAGGTTCTATGAACACTGAAGCTTTCTTT
>NA|TRBJ2-6|TRBV3-1|many
CASSRDGTSSGANVLTF
TGTGCCAGCAGCCGGGACGGGACAAGCTCTGGGGCCAACGTCCTGACTTTC
>NA|TRBJ1-4|TRBV6-6|many
CASSYRAGGANEKLFF
TGTGCCAGCAGTTACCGGGCGGGAGGGGCCAATGAAAAACTGTTTTTT
>TRBD2|TRBJ2-5|TRBV7-6|NA
CASSPGTSGRFSETQYF
TGTGCCAGCAGCCCAGGGACTAGCGGGAGGTTTTCGGAGACCCAGTACTTC
>TRBD2|TRBJ2-7|TRBV29-1|many
CSVVLAGGYEQYF
TGCAGCGTTGTTTTGGCGGGAGGGTACGAGCAGTACTTC
>TRBD1|TRBJ1-5|TRBV6-1|NA
CASSTGTGNQPQHF
TGTGCCAGCAGTACCGGGACAGGGAACCAGCCCCAGCATTTT
>NA|TRBJ2-7|TRBV2|many
CASIRARYEQYF
TGTGCCAGCATTAGGGCCCGCTACGAGCAGTACTTC
>TRBD2|TRBJ2-3|TRBV25-1|NA
CASSEGTSGDLSTDTQYF
TGTGCCAGCAGTGAAGGGACTAGCGGGGACCTCAGCACAGATACGCAGTATTTT
>NA|TRBJ2-5|TRBV28|many
CASSFRGRETQYF
NA
>NA|TRBJ2-7|TRBV6-7|many
CASSLYRGGYEQYF
TGTGCCAGCAGCCTTTACCGCGGTGGGTACGAGCAGTACTTC
>NA|TRBJ2-1|TRBV6-6|many
CASSPRRRVGSSYNEQFF
TGTGCCAGCAGCCCAAGGCGTAGGGTAGGGAGCTCCTACAATGAGCAGTTCTTC
>NA|TRBJ2-7|TRBV2|many
CASSVYEQYF
TGTGCCAGCAGCGTTTACGAGCAGTACTTC
>TRBD2|TRBJ2-3|TRBV5-4|many
CASSLDSGSTDTQYF
TGTGCCAGCAGCTTGGATAGCGGGAGCACAGATACGCAGTATTTT
>NA|TRBJ2-2|TRBV7-9|few
CASSTWGPTNTGELFF
TGTGCCAGCAGCACCTGGGGACCGACGAACACCGGGGAGCTGTTTTTT
>NA|TRBJ2-1|TRBV30|NA
CAWRILGGLVNNEQFF
TGTGCCTGGAGAATACTCGGAGGCCTAGTCAACAATGAGCAGTTCTTC
>NA|TRBJ1-3|TRBV20-1|many
CSASLGGSPFSGNTIYF
TGCAGTGCTAGCCTGGGGGGTAGTCCCTTCTCTGGAAACACCATATATTTT
>NA|TRBJ2-2|TRBV7-3|many
CASSPGLGNTGELFF
TGTGCCAGCAGCCCAGGACTGGGGAACACCGGGGAGCTGTTTTTT
>TRBD2|TRBJ2-1|TRBV9|many
CASSVVPASGSSGEQFF
TGTGCCAGCAGCGTAGTACCCGCTAGCGGGAGCAGCGGTGAGCAGTTCTTC
>TRBD2|TRBJ2-2|TRBV29-1|NA
CSVYLAGAGELFF
TGCAGCGTCTACCTGGCGGGAGCGGGGGAGCTGTTTTTT
>NA|TRBJ1-5|TRBV27|NA
CASSPWTANSNQPQHF
TGTGCCAGCAGTCCATGGACAGCTAATAGCAATCAGCCCCAGCATTTT
>NA|TRBJ2-5|TRBV20-1|NA
CSARAGQPLQETQYF
TGCAGTGCTAGAGCCGGACAGCCCCTCCAAGAGACCCAGTACTTC
>NA|TRBJ2-1|TRBV20-1|NA
CSADWGLNEQFF
TGCAGTGCTGATTGGGGGCTAAATGAGCAGTTCTTC
>NA|TRBJ2-1|TRBV12-3/TRBV12-4|NA
CASSLMLSSYNEQFF
TGTGCCAGCAGTTTAATGCTAAGCTCCTACAATGAGCAGTTCTTC
>TRBD1|TRBJ2-1|TRBV29-1|many
CSVRTGWGVNEQFF
TGCAGCGTGAGGACAGGGTGGGGGGTCAATGAGCAGTTCTTC
>NA|TRBJ2-1|TRBV3-1|many
CASSLGVRLYNEQFF
TGTGCCAGCAGCCTGGGCGTTCGCTTATACAATGAGCAGTTCTTC
>NA|TRBJ1-1|TRBV3-1|many
CASSQNRQVTSVAFF
TGTGCCAGCAGCCAGAACAGGCAAGTAACCTCCGTAGCTTTCTTT
>NA|TRBJ2-3|TRBV24-1|few
CATRAPVTDTQYF
TGTGCCACCAGGGCCCCAGTAACAGATACGCAGTATTTT
>NA|TRBJ1-5|TRBV10-2|medium-sized
CASSERPGEQPQHF
TGCGCCAGCAGTGAACGGCCAGGGGAACAGCCCCAGCATTTT
>TRBD2|TRBJ2-3|TRBV2|many
CASRPSGRADTQYF
TGTGCCAGTAGGCCCAGCGGGAGGGCAGATACGCAGTATTTT
>NA|TRBJ1-1|TRBV2|NA
CASSLRGTLGTEAFF
TGTGCCAGCAGTCTCAGGGGCACCCTGGGCACTGAAGCTTTCTTT
>TRBD1|TRBJ1-2|TRBV2|medium-sized
CASSRGTALYGYTF
TGTGCCAGCAGTCGCGGGACAGCCCTCTATGGCTACACCTTC
>NA|TRBJ2-7|TRBV18|many
CASSQSSGAYEQYF
TGTGCCAGCTCTCAGTCATCGGGGGCCTACGAGCAGTACTTC
>NA|TRBJ2-3|TRBV30|many
CAWSVLQIDTQYF
TGTGCCTGGAGTGTACTCCAAATAGATACGCAGTATTTT
>NA|TRBJ2-2|TRBV6-5|many
CASSYGMNTGELFF
TGTGCCAGCAGTTACGGCATGAACACCGGGGAGCTGTTTTTT
>NA|TRBJ2-2|TRBV5-1|many
CASSLGARGRAGELFF
TGCGCCAGCAGCTTGGGCGCGCGGGGACGGGCCGGGGAGCTGTTTTTT
>NA|TRBJ2-3|TRBV11-2|many
CASSSRWLTGDTQYF
TGTGCCAGCAGCTCCCGGTGGCTCACGGGGGATACGCAGTATTTT
>NA|TRBJ1-1|TRBV5-1|many
CASSLEDTTNTEAFF
TGCGCCAGCAGCTTGGAGGACACGACGAACACTGAAGCTTTCTTT
>NA|TRBJ1-6|TRBV28|many
CASSRDWSRPTLHF
TGTGCCAGCAGCCGGGACTGGAGTCGGCCCACCCTCCACTTT
>NA|TRBJ1-2|TRBV6-5|many
CASSRWGGRLSNYGYTF
TGTGCCAGCAGTCGATGGGGGGGCAGGCTGAGTAACTATGGCTACACCTTC
>TRBD2|TRBJ2-1|TRBV12-3/TRBV12-4|many
CASSLEETSAQFF
TGTGCCAGCAGTTTGGAGGAGACTAGCGCCCAGTTCTTC
>TRBD2|TRBJ2-1|TRBV6-1|many
CASSEQSAGVDNEQFF
TGTGCCAGCAGTGAACAGTCTGCGGGAGTAGATAATGAGCAGTTCTTC